This TCR beta chain was sequenced in a study of memory CD4+ T cells and cytomegalovirus serostatus (dated by TCRdb to between 2019 and 2020). In the study overall: The roughly 33 healthy Belgian adults in the cohort included 9 who were CMV seropositive and approximately 25 who were CMV seronegative. The study sequenced CD4+ memory TCRbeta repertoires of a Belgian cohort with known cytomegalovirus serostatus to replicate a published TCR-based CMV serostatus classifier. Paper-wide results and their limitations: For CMV serostatus prediction, a median bootstrapped AUC of about 0.95 was reached with the original framework, and a median bootstrapped AUC of roughly 0.9 was reached with a US-trained random forest. Among the 160 or so previously reported CMV-associated TCRbeta sequences, some 62 showed up in the CD4+ memory repertoires, with each one found in between one and five individuals. The results were interpreted as suggesting that the CMV-associated TCR signature is mostly present in the CD4+ memory repertoire. Only CD4+CD45RO+ memory cells were sequenced, in contrast to the original study, which included naive and memory CD4+ and CD8+ populations. On the Belgian cohort, the classifier based on the original framework reached a median bootstrapped AUC of 0.95, with a 95% CI of 0.76-1.00.

Genomic DNA was extracted from sorted cells with the Quick-DNA Microprep Kit. Amplification of TCRbeta DNA was done with the immunoSEQ hsTCRbeta kit, following the protocol from the manufacturer. An Illumina MiSeq instrument was used to sequence the TCRbeta libraries. The paper's processing steps were these. Removing out-of-frame sequences left under 2.5 million distinct TCRbeta sequences, an average of approximately 61,000 per individual. Two values were used to score each individual: the count of fewer than 200 previously reported CMV-associated TCRbeta sequences and the total count of productive distinct TCRbeta sequences. A beta-binomial model was reimplemented in Python, and scikit-learn random forests with default parameters were trained on US cohort data. Classifier performance on the Belgian cohort was summarized as median AUC with percentile confidence intervals over 10,000 bootstrap iterations. Entries here come from immuneACCESS through TCRdb and include only in-frame sequences with V and J called. Some clones fail to appear in such tables; in the studies checked, an unresolved V gene covers under half of the shortfall, and the cause of the remainder is unknown. V and J calls plus clone size are reproduced from that table; the DNA served to infer D and trimming. In all, the sample holds 25,000 to 30,000 clones, and roughly three quarters of those were seen once. 0.95% to 1.1% of the sample belongs to the ten largest clones.

The CDR3 sequence holds 19 residues, the cysteine and phenylalanine included. Of the read, only the CDR3 DNA is kept; its 57 bases are in frame from base 1. V and J are trimmed by 2 bases and 0 bases, and the gene matches miss 9 bases of the junction. CDR1 and CDR2, per the germline V gene (reference sequence), are SGHNT and YYREEE. A FACSAria II was used to sort memory CD4+ T cells, defined as single viable CD3+CD4+CD8-CD45RO+ cells. To determine CMV serostatus, a Roche Elecsys assay was used that detects serum IgG against CMV pp150, pp28, p38 and p52. After the samples were thawed, total CD4+ T cells were enriched through positive selection using CD4 magnetic microbeads. The samples came from a separate study whose specific focus was interrogating the CD4+ T cell memory repertoire. Peripheral blood mononuclear cells were isolated and cryopreserved according to standard operating procedures, and serum was stored at -80 degrees C. CD3-PerCP (BW264/56), CD4-APC (RPA-T4), CD45RO-PE (UCHT1) and CD8-Pacific Orange (3B5) antibodies were used for staining, and non-viable cells were excluded with Sytox blue.

A word on this clone: This receptor's antigen is unknown. Base qualities are not provided; no much larger clone lies one nucleotide away.

This receptor was obtained from an adult in good health and CMV-seronegative. This receptor chain uses TRBV5-4 and TRBJ2-5; TRBD2 fits 14 bases in the junction. The sample consisted of memory CD4+ T cells from blood. The nucleotide sequence is TGTGCCAGCAGCTTTAGAGGACTAGCGGGGGGTCCGTACCAAGAGACCCAGTACTTC. Its translation is CASSFRGLAGGPYQETQYF.